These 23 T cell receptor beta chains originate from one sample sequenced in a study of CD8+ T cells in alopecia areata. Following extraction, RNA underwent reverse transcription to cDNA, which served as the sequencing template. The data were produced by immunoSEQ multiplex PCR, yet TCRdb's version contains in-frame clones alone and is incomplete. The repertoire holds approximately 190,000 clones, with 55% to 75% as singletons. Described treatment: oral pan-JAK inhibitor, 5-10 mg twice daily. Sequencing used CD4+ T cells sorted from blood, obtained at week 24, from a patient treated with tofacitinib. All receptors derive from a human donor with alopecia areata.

This CDR3 reads CASRETGVGETQYF. For the CDR3, the DNA is TGTGCCAGCAGGGAGACAGGGGTCGGGGAGACCCAGTACTTC. The chain joins TRBV7-9 to TRBJ2-5; 8 bases are a match to TRBD1. Trimming at V came to 6 bases and at J to 5 bases, leaving 8 bases not matched to a gene. This CDR3 region has 14 residues. In germline, CDR1 is SEHNR, CDR2 FQNEAQ (reference sequence).

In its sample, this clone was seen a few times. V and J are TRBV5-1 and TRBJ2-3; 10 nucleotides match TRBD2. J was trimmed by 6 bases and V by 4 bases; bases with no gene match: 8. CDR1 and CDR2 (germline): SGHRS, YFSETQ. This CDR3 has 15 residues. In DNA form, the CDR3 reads TGCGCCAGCAGCGGGACTAGCGCCACCCGGGATACGCAGTATTTT. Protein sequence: CASSGTSATRDTQYF.

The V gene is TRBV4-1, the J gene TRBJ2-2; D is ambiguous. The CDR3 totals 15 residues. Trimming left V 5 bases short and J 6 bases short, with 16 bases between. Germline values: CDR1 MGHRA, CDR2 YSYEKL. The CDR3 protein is CASSLRVSRAGELFF. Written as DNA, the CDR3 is TGCGCCAGCAGCTTACGGGTGTCCCGGGCCGGGGAGCTGTTTTTT.

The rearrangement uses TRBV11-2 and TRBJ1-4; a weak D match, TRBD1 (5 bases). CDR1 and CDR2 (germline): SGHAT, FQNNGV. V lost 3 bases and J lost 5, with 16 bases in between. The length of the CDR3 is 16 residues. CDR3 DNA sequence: TGTGCCAGCAGCTTGGGTCAGCAGGGATGGAATGAAAAACTGTTTTTT. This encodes CASSLGQQGWNEKLFF.

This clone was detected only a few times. As DNA, the CDR3 is TGTGCCAGCAGTGAGTACAGGGACAACTACGAGCAGTACTTC. It yields the protein CASSEYRDNYEQYF. This chain connects TRBV25-1 to TRBJ2-7; D possibly corresponds to TRBD1 (6 bases). The germline V gene encodes CDR1 MGHDK and CDR2 SYGVNS. Trimming removed 3 bases at V and 3 bases at J, with 12 bases between. The CDR3 has 14 amino acids.

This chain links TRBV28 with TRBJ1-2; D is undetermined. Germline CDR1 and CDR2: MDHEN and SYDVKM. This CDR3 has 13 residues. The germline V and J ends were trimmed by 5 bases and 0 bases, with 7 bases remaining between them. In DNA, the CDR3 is TGTGCCAGCAGTAGCGGGGCTAACTATGGCTACACCTTC. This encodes CASSSGANYGYTF.

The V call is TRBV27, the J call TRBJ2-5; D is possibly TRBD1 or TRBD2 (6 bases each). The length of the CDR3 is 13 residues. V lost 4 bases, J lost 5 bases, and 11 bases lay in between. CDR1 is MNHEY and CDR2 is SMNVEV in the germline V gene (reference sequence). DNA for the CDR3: TGTGCCAGCAGTTGGTTAGGGGGGGAGACCCAGTACTTC. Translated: CASSWLGGETQYF.

CDR3 bases: TGTGCCAGCAGTCTGCAGAGCACAGATACGCAGTATTTT. Protein sequence: CASSLQSTDTQYF. V gene TRBV28 combines with J gene TRBJ2-3; D not resolved. This CDR3 spans 13 amino acids. Germline V gene data show CDR1 as MDHEN and CDR2 as SYDVKM. V dropped 5 bases and J dropped 0 bases, with 6 bases sitting between them. Full variable domain (rest looked up from reference TRBV28 and TRBJ2-3): DVKVTQSSRYLVKRTGEKVFLECVQDMDHENMFWYRQDPGLGLRLIYFSYDVKMKEKGDIPEGYSVSREKKERFSLILESASTNQTSMYLCASSLQSTDTQYFGPGTRLTVL.

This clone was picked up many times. The CDR3: CASSPISRGAGYNEQFF. The CDR3 nucleotides are TGTGCCAGCAGCCCGATCTCGCGGGGGGCCGGCTACAATGAGCAGTTCTTC. The rearrangement joins TRBV5-5 to TRBJ2-1; TRBD2 matches 8 bases. The CDR3 is 17 residues long. V was clipped by 4 bases and J by 3 bases; unmatched bases: 12. Germline V gene lookup returns CDR1 SGHKS and CDR2 YYEKEE (reference sequence).

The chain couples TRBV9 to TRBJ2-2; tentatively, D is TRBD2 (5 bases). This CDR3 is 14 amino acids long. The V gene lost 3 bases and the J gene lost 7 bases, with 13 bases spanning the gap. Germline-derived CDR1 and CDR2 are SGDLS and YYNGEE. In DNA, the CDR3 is TGTGCCAGCAGCGCGACTACGAGGGACGGGGAGCTGTTTTTT. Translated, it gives CASSATTRDGELFF.

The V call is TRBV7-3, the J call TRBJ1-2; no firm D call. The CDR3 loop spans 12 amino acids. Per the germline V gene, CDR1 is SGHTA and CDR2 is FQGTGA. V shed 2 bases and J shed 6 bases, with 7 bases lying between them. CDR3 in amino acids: CASSLSADGYTF. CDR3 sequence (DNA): TGTGCCAGCAGCTTATCGGCAGATGGCTACACCTTC.

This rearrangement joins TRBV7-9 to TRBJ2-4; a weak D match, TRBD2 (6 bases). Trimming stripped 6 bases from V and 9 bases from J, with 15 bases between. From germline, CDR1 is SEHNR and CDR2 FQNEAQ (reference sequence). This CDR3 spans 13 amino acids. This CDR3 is CASSNLALGIQYF. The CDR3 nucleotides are TGTGCCAGCAGTAATCTAGCGTTGGGCATTCAGTACTTC.

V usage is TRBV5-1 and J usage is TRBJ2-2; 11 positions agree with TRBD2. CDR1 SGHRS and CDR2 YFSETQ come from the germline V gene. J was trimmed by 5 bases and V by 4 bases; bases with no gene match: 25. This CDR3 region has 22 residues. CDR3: CASSERPQLAGVGRRLTGELFF. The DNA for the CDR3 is TGCGCCAGCAGCGAGAGGCCCCAACTAGCGGGAGTCGGGAGGAGATTAACCGGGGAGCTGTTTTTT. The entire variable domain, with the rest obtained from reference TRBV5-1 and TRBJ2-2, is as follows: KAGVTQTPRYLIKTRGQQVTLSCSPISGHRSVSWYQQTPGQGLQFLFEYFSETQRNKGNFPGRFSGRQFSNSRSEMNVSTLELGDSALYLCASSERPQLAGVGRRLTGELFFGEGSRLTVL.

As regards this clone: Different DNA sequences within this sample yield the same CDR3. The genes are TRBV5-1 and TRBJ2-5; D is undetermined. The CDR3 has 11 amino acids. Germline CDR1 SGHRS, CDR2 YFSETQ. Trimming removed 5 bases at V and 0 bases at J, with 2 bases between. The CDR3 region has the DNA TGCGCCAGCAGTTACCAAGAGACCCAGTACTTC. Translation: CASSYQETQYF.

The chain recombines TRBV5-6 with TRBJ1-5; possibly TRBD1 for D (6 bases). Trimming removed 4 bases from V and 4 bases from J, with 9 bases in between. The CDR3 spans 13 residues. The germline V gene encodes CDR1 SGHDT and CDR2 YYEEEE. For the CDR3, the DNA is TGTGCCAGCAGCACAGGGCGAAATCAGCCCCAGCATTTT. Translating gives CASSTGRNQPQHF.

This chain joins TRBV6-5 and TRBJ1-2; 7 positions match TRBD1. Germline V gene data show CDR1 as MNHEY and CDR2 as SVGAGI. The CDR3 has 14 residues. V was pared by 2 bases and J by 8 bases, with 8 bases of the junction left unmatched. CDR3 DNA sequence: TGTGCCAGCAGTTACGCAGGGGGTTCAGGAGGCTACACCTTC. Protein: CASSYAGGSGGYTF.

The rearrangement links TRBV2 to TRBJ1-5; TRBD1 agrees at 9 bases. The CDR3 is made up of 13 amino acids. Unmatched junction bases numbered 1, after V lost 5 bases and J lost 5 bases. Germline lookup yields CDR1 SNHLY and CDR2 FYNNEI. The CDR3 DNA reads TGTGCCAGCAGTAGGGACAGGGATCAGCCCCAGCATTTT. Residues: CASSRDRDQPQHF.

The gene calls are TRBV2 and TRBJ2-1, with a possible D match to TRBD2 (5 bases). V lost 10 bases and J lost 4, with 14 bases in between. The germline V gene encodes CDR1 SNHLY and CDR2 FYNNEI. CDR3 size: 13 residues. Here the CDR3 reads CAKGSGPYNEQFF. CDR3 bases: TGTGCCAAAGGGAGCGGACCTTACAATGAGCAGTTCTTC.

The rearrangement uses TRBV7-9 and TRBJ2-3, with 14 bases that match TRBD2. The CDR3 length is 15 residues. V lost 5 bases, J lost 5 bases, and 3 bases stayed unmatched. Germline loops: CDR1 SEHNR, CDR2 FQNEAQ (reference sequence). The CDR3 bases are TGTGCCAGCAGCACCGGGACTAGCGGGAGAGATACGCAGTATTTT. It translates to CASSTGTSGRDTQYF.

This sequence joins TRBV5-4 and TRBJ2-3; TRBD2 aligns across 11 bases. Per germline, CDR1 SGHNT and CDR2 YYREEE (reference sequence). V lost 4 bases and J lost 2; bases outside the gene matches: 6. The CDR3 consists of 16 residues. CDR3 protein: CASSRGLAVTTDTQYF. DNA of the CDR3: TGTGCCAGCAGCAGGGGACTAGCGGTTACCACAGATACGCAGTATTTT.

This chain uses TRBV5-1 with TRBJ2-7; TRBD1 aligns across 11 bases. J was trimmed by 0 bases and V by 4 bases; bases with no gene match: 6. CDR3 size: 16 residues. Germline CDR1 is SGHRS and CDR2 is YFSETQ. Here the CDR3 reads CASSTGTGGISYEQYF. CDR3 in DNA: TGCGCCAGCAGCACCGGGACAGGGGGGATCTCCTACGAGCAGTACTTC. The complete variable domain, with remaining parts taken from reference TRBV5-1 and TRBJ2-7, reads KAGVTQTPRYLIKTRGQQVTLSCSPISGHRSVSWYQQTPGQGLQFLFEYFSETQRNKGNFPGRFSGRQFSNSRSEMNVSTLELGDSALYLCASSTGTGGISYEQYFGPGTRLTVT.

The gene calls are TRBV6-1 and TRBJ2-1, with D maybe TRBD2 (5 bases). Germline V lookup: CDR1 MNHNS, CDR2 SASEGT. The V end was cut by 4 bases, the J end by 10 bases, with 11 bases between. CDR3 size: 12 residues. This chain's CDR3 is CASSGVRGEQFF. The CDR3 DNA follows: TGTGCCAGCAGTGGAGTTCGGGGAGAGCAGTTCTTC.

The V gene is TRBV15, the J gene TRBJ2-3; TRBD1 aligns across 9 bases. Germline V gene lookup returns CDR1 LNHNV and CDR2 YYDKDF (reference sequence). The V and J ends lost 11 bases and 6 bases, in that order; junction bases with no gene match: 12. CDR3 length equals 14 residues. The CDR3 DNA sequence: TGTGCCGCGAGCCGGGACAGGGCGGCGGATACGCAGTATTTT. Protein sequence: CAASRDRAADTQYF.